This T cell receptor (beta chain) originates from a study of T cells in Graves' hyperthyroidism and ophthalmopathy (dated by TCRdb to about 2019). At the level of the whole study: Peripheral blood samples were taken at the time of initial diagnosis, prior to any treatment. To identify distinguishing TCR V-J signatures, a discovery cohort of some 100 patients was used, comprising 40 to 45 with Graves' ophthalmopathy and around 60 with stable Graves' hyperthyroidism. An independent validation cohort of about 20 hyperthyroidism patients and about 16 patients who later progressed to ophthalmopathy tested prospective prediction of ophthalmopathy. The 90 or so discovery patients were randomly split 7:3 into training and test sets. In addition, the study compared T-cell repertoires in thyroid tissue and in blood from roughly six Graves' hyperthyroidism patients. Following sampling, methimazole starting at 30 mg daily was given to hyperthyroidism patients, and high-dose intravenous methylprednisolone was given to ophthalmopathy patients. According to the paper, TCR Vbeta CDR3 sequencing was carried out on more than 120 peripheral blood samples, which came from 40 to 45 ophthalmopathy, some 73 hyperthyroidism and roughly 17 progressor patients. General findings and caveats noted by the study authors: Sample size was not statistically predetermined, and investigators were not blinded to group allocation. Most expanded thyroid clonotypes (frequency above 0.001) were also found in blood, which suggests that blood repertoires may mirror thyroid immune responses. A 13 V-J signature model separated ophthalmopathy from stable hyperthyroidism, with about 88% sensitivity and roughly 82% specificity in cross-validation and 80%/75% in testing. During validation, the model predicted progression to ophthalmopathy a median of around 6 months ahead of onset, with around 71% sensitivity and more than 72% specificity.

With respect to this clonotype: Its antigen remains undetermined. Base qualities were left out, and no much larger clone turns up one base away.

The TCR beta CDR3 regions were amplified from RNA transcripts. A first-round RT-PCR of the TCR CDR3 used the HTBI primer set with the Qiagen OneStep RT-PCR kit. The libraries were constructed in a second round of multiplex PCR and then size-selected and purified. Paired-end sequencing of the libraries was performed with 100 bp reads on an Illumina HiSeq2000. The original methods were these. SOAPnuke was used to process the raw data, throwing out any read that contained adapters or uncalled bases, had a mean Phred below 15, or lacked an exact constant-primer or identifier match. High-quality paired reads were merged using COPE v1.2.5, and each unique nucleotide sequence was defined as a clonotype. MiTCR v1.1 was used to align the clonotypes against IMGT TRBV, TRBD and TRBJ reference segments. Only V-J combinations with frequency above 0.0001, covering roughly 99% of repertoires, were analysed. A TCS score was defined as the ratio between F50 (clonal expansion) and ExV (chaos), using BLOSUM62-based TCRdist between CDR3 peptides within each V-J. Welch's t-statistics and random forest reduced around 520 V-J features to some 14, which were used in a naive Bayes classifier (R e1071). TCRdb applied fastp at Q25 and MiXCR to the public reads, then kept only in-frame beta chains. Rows matching on CDR3 protein sequence are summarized as one entry with the most common DNA and genes. The V and J calls were not made by the authors but by TCRdb's processing. Across this sample there are hundreds of thousands of distinct CDR3 sequences, with less than 15% seen only once. The top ten hold roughly 10% of the sample.

The CDR1 and CDR2 encoded by the germline V gene (reference sequence) are DFQATT and SNEGSKA. V loses 3 bases, J loses 11 bases, and the germline ends lie 19 bases apart. From the cysteine up to the phenylalanine, the CDR3 has a length of 14 residues. Only CDR3 DNA is held: 42 bases, read in frame from base 1. A patient counted as having stable Graves' hyperthyroidism if no progression to ophthalmopathy occurred over 18 months of follow-up. Hyperthyroidism patients were newly diagnosed, had a disease duration of under 2 months, and were aged 18 to 65 years. Exclusion was applied to patients with uncontrolled infections, other autoimmune diseases, pregnancy or lactation. Clinical symptoms, serum thyroxine and TRAb, thyroid ultrasound, and orbital computed tomography formed the basis for the diagnoses. PBMCs were isolated from 10 ml of fresh peripheral blood by Ficoll-Paque density gradient centrifugation. Total RNA was extracted using Trizol reagent, and RNA quality was assessed on an Agilent 2100 Bioanalyzer.

Input material: blood. The sequence is built from TRBV20-1 and TRBJ1-4; TRBD1 is possibly the D segment (5 matching bases). This receptor was identified in a woman younger than 35 with Graves' hyperthyroidism. CDR3 sequence: CSARFGGTGEKLFF. The DNA reads as follows: TGCAGTGCTAGGTTTGGCGGGACGGGTGAGAAACTGTTTTTT.